Here is one T cell receptor (beta chain) with its context. As yet, its antigen is unknown. The record originates from a study of human T cells and chemical hapten exposure. Study-level results: Expanded TCR counts at PT1 were positively correlated with the patch test score. Among TCRs, those above 1 in 1000 frequency were unaffected by DPC sensitization.

Specified time point: patch test 1, 2 weeks after DPC sensitization. Treatment indicated: therapeutic diphenylcyclopropenone sensitization with weekly scalp DPC. TCRdb called the RACE reads again in MiXCR, with one record for every CDR3 protein. This table holds approximately 73,000 distinct CDR3 sequences, about 9.3% found once. Sequencing was performed on whole blood, taken in connection with sensitization to the hapten diphenylcyclopropenone (DPC). This TCR derives from a woman in her fifties or sixties with alopecia areata. Some clones in this sample may be carry-over from other donors' samples.

CDR3 amino acids: CSARGEGANEQFF. CDR3 DNA sequence: TGCAGTGCTAGAGGCGAGGGGGCCAATGAGCAGTTCTTC. The chain has TRBV20-1 and TRBJ2-1; 7 positions match TRBD1. Germline trimming cut 1 base from V and 6 bases from J; bases unmatched to any gene: 3. Germline values: CDR1 DFQATT, CDR2 SNEGSKA (reference sequence). The CDR3 is made up of 13 amino acids.